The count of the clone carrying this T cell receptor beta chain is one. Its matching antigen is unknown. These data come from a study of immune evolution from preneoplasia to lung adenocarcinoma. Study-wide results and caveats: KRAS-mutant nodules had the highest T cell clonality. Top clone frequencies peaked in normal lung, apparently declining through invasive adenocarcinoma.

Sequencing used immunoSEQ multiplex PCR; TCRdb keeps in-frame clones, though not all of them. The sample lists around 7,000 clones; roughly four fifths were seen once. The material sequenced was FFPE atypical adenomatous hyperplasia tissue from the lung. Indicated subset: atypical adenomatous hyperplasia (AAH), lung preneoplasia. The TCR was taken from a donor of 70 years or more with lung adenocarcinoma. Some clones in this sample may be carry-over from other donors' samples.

The CDR3 bases are TGTGCCATCAGTGAGTACACTGAAGCTTTCTTT. This encodes CAISEYTEAFF. This chain uses TRBV10-3 with TRBJ1-1; D not resolved. The V end was cut by 1 base, the J end by 3 bases, with 0 bases between. The CDR3 has 11 amino acids. CDR1 is ENHRY, CDR2 SYGVKD, per germline.